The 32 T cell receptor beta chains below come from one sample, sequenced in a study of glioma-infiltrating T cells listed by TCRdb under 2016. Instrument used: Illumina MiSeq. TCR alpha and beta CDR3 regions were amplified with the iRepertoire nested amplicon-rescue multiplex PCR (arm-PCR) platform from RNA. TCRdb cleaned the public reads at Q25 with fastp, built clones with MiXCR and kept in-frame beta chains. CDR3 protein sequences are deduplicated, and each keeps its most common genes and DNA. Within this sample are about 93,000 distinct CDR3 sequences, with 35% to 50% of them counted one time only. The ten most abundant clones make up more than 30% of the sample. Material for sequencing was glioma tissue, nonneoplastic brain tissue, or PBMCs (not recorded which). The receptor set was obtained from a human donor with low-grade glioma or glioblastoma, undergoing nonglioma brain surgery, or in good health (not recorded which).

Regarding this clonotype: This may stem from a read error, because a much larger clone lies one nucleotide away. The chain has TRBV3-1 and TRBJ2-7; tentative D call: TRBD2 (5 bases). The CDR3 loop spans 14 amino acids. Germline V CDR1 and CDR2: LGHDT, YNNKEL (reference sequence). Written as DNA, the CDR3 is TGTGCCAGCGGCCAGACTATTGGTACCTACGAGCAGTACTTC. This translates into CASGQTIGTYEQYF.

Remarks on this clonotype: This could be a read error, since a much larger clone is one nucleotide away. This CDR3 reads CASSFRTDDQPQHF. CDR3 in DNA: TGTGCCAGCAGTTTCCGGACAGACGATCAGCCCCAGCATTTT. The rearrangement uses TRBV12-3 or TRBV12-4 and TRBJ1-5, with D perhaps matching TRBD1 (6 bases). The CDR3 has 14 amino acids. Between the trimmed V and J ends, which lost 3 bases and 5 bases, there was a span of 11 bases.

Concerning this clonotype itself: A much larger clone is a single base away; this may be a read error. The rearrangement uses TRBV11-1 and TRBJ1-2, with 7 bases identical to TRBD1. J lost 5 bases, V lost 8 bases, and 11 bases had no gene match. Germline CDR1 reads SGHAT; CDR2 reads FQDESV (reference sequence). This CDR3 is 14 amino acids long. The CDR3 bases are TGTGCCAGCGGACAAGGGACAGCACCTTATGGCTACACCTTC. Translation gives CASGQGTAPYGYTF.

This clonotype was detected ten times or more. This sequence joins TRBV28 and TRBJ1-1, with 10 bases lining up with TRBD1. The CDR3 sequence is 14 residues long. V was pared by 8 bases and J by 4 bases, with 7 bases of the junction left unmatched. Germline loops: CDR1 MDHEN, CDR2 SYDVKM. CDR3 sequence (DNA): TGTGCCAGCCGGGGACAGGGGTTGAGCACTGAAGCTTTCTTT. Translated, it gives CASRGQGLSTEAFF.

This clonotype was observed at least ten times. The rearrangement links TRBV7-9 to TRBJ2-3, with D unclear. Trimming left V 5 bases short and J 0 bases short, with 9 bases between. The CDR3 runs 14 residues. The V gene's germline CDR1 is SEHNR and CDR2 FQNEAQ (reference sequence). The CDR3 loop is CASSPRASTDTQYF. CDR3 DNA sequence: TGTGCCAGCAGCCCCCGGGCCAGCACAGATACGCAGTATTTT.

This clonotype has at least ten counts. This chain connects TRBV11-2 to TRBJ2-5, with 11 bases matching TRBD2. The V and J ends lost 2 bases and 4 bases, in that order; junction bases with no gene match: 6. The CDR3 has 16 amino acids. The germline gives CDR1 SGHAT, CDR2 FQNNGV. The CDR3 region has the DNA TGTGCCAGCAGCTTATTGAACGGACTAGCGGGAGAGACCCAGTACTTC. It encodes CASSLLNGLAGETQYF.

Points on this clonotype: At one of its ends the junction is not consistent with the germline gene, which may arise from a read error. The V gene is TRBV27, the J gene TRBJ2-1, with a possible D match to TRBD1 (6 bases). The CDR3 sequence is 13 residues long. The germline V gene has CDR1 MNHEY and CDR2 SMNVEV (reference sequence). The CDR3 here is CASSIVQGTKQLF. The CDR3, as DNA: TGTGCCAGCAGTATCGTACAGGGAACTAAGCAGCTCTTC.

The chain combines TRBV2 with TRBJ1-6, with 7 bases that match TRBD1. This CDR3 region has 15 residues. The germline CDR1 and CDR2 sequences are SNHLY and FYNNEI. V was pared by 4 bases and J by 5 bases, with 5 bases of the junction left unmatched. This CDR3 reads CASSGRQGNNSPLHF. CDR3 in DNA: TGTGCCAGCAGTGGGAGACAGGGAAATAATTCACCCCTCCACTTT.

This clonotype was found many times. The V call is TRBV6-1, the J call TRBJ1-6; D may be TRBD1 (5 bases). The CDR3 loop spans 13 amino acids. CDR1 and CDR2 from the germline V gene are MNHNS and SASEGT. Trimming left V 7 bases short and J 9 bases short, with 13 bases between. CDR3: CASMGGFGSPLHF. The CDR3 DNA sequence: TGTGCCAGCATGGGGGGTTTCGGTTCACCCCTCCACTTT.

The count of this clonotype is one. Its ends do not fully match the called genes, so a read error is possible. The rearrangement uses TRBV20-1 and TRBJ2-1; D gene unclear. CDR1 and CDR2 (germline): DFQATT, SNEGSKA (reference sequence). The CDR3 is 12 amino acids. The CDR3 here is CSARVSPNEQFF. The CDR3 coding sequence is TGCAGTGCCAGAGTCTCACCCAATGAGCAGTTCTTC.

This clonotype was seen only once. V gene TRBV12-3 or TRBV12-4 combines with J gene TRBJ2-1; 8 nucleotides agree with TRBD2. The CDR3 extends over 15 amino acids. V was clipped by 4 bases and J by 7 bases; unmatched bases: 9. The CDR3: CASSYKRGCGNEQFF. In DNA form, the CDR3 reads TGTGCCAGCAGTTATAAGCGGGGGTGTGGGAATGAGCAGTTCTTC.

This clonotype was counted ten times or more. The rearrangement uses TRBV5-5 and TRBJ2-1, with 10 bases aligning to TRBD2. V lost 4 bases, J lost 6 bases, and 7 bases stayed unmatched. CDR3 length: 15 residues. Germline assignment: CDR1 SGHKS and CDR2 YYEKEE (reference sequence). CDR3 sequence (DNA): TGTGCCAGCAGCAAAAGCGGGGGGGCGCCCAATGAGCAGTTCTTC. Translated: CASSKSGGAPNEQFF.

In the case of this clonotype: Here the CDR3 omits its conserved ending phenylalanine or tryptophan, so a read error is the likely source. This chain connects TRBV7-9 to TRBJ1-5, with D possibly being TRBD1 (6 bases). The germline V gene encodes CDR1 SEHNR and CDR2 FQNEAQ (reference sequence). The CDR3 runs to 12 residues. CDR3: CARSLDSQPQHL. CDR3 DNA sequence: TGTGCCAGAAGCTTGGACAGTCAGCCCCAGCATCTT.

Here the CDR3 DNA reads TGTGCCAGCAGAGCTAGCGGGGTCTACGAGCAGTACTTC. It translates to CASRASGVYEQYF. The gene calls are TRBV2 and TRBJ2-7; 9 bases line up with TRBD2. V gave up 6 bases and J gave up 3 bases; unmatched junction bases: 3. Germline loops: CDR1 SNHLY, CDR2 FYNNEI. CDR3 length: 13 amino acids.

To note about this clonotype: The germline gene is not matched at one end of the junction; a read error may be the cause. The DNA of the CDR3 is TGTACCAGCAGCTTAGATCGTCTCAATGAGCAGTACTTC. Translation gives CTSSLDRLNEQYF. V gene TRBV11-2 combines with J gene TRBJ2-7; no firm D call. This CDR3 spans 13 amino acids. The germline CDR1 and CDR2 sequences are SGHAT and FQNNGV.

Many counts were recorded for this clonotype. Here the CDR3 reads CASSLGLAGRYEQFF. CDR3 coding DNA: TGTGCCAGCAGTTTAGGACTAGCGGGGAGGTATGAGCAGTTCTTC. The chain carries TRBV27 and TRBJ2-1, with 12 bases identical to TRBD2. This CDR3 spans 15 amino acids. V trimming: 2 bases; J trimming: 8 bases; junction bases outside the gene matches: 4. Germline values: CDR1 MNHEY, CDR2 SMNVEV (reference sequence).

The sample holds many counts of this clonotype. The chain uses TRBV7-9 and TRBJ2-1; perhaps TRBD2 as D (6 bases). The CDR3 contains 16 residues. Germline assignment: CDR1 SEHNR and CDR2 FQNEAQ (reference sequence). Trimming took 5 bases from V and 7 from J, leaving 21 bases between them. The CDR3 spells CASSPRAGIGVNEQFF. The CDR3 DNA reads TGTGCCAGCAGCCCTAGGGCGGGGATCGGGGTAAATGAGCAGTTCTTC.

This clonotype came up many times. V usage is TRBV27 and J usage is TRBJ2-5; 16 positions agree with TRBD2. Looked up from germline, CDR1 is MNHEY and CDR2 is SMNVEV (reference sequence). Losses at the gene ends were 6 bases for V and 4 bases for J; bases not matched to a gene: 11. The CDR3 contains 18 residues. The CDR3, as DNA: TGTGCCAGCAGCCTTGCGGGACTAGCGGGAGGGCTCGGAGAGACCCAGTACTTC. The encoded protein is CASSLAGLAGGLGETQYF.

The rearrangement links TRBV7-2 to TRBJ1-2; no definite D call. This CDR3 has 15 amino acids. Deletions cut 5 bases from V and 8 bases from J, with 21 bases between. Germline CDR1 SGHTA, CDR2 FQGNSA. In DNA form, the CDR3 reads TGTGCCAGCAGCATTCGGACGCAAAGCGTTGGGGGCTACACCTTC. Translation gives CASSIRTQSVGGYTF. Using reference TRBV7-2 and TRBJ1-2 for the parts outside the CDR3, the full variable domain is GAGVSQSPSNKVTEKGKDVELRCDPISGHTALYWYRQSLGQGLEFLIYFQGNSAPDKSGLPSDRFSAERTGGSVSTLTIQRTQQEDSAVYLCASSIRTQSVGGYTFGSGTRLTVV.

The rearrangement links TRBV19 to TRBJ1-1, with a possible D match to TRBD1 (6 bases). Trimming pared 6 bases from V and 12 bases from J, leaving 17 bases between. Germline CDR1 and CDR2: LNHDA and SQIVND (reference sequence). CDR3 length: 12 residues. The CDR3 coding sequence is TGTGCCAGTAGCAACAGGGACATGCGATCTTTCTTT. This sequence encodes CASSNRDMRSFF.

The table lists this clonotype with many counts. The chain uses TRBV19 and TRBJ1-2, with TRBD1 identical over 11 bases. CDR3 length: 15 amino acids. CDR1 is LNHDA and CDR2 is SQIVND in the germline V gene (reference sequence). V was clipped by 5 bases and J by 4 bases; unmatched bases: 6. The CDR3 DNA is TGTGCCAGTAGTTTGGGACAGGGGGAAGGCTATGGCTACACCTTC. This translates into CASSLGQGEGYGYTF.

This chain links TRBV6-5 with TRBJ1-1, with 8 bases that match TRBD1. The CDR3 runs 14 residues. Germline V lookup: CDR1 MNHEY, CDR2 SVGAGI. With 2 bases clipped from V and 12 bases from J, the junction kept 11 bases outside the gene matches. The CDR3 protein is CASSYHGDRLPSFF. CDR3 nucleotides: TGTGCCAGCAGTTACCACGGGGACAGGCTGCCGTCTTTCTTT.

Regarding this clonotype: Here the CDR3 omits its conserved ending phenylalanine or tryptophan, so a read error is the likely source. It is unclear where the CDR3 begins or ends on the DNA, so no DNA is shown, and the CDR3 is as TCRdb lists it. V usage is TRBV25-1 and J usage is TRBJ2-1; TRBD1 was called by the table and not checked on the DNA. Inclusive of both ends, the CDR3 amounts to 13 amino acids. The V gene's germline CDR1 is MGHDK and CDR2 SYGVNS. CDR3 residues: CASSEYVGGERFL.

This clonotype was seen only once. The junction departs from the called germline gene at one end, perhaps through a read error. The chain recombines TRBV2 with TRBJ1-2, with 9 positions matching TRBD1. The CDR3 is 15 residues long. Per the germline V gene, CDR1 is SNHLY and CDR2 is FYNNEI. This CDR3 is CASSVSGQGWDGYTF. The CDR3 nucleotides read TGTGCCAGTAGTGTATCGGGACAGGGCTGGGATGGCTACACCTTC. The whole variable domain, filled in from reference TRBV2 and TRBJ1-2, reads EPEVTQTPSHQVTQMGQEVILRCVPISNHLYFYWYRQILGQKVEFLVSFYNNEISEKSEIFDDQFSVERPDGSNFTLKIRSTKLEDSAMYFCASSVSGQGWDGYTFGSGTRLTVV.

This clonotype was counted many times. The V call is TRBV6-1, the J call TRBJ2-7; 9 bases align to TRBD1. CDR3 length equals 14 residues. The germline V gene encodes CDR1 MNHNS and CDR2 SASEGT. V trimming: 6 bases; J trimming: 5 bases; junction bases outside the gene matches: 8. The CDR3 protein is CASRSPGQGHEQYF. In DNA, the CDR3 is TGTGCCAGCAGGTCACCGGGACAGGGCCACGAGCAGTACTTC.

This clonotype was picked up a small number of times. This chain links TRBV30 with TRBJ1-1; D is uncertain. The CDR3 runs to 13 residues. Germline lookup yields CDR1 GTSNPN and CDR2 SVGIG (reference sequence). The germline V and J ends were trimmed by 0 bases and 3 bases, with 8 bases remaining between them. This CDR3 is CAWSVGRDTEAFF. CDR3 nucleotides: TGTGCCTGGAGTGTCGGCCGGGACACTGAAGCTTTCTTT.

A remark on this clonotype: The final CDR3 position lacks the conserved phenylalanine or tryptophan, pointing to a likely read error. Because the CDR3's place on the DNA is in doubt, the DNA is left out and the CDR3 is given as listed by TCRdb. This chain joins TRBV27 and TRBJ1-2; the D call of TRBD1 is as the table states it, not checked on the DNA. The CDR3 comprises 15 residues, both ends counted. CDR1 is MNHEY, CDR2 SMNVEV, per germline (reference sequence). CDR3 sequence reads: CDSSLRGGGGYGCTL.

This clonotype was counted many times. CDR3 DNA: TGCAGTGCCCGAAGGCCCGCTAGCGGGGTTGTAGATGAGCAGTTCTTC. This translates into CSARRPASGVVDEQFF. The chain has TRBV20-1 and TRBJ2-1; 9 bases match TRBD2. Per germline, CDR1 DFQATT and CDR2 SNEGSKA (reference sequence). V lost 6 bases, J lost 8 bases, and 17 bases stayed unmatched. CDR3 size: 16 residues.

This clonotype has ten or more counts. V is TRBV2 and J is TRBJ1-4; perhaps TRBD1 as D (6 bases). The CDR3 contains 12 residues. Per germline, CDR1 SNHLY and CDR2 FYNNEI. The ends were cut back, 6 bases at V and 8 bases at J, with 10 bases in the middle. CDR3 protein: CASRGTQEKLFF. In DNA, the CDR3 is TGTGCCAGCAGAGGGACACAAGAAAAACTGTTTTTT.

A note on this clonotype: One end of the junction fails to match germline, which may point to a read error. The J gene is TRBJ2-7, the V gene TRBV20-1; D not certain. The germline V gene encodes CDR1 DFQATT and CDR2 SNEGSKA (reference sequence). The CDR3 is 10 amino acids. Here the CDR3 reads CRASPIAQSF. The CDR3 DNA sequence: TGCCGTGCGTCCCCAATTGCGCAGTCCTTC.

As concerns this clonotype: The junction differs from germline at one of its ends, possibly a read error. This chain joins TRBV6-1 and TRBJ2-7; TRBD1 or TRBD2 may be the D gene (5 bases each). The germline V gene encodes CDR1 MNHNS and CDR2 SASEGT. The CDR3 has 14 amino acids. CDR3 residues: CASSDRGRAYGQYF. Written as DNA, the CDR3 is TGTGCCAGCAGTGACCGGGGCAGGGCCTACGGGCAGTACTTC.

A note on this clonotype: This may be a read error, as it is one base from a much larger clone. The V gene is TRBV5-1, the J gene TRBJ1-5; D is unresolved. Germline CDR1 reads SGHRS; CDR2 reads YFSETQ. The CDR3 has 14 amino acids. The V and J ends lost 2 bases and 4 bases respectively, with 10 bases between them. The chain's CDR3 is CASSLMADNQPQHF. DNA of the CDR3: TGCGCCAGCAGCTTAATGGCTGATAATCAGCCCCAGCATTTT.